This is a list of T cell receptor beta chains from one sample in a study of blood T cell repertoires in COVID-19. Produced via immunoSEQ multiplex PCR; TCRdb's table is partial and in-frame only. The table lists around 200,000 clones, approximately 86% of them singletons. The sample was peripheral blood. The source is a woman older than 75 with acute or convalescent COVID-19. CDR3s include the opening cysteine and the closing phenylalanine or tryptophan. Each record gives: clone size, D gene, J gene, V gene, CDR3 DNA, CDR3 protein. D genes are given only for firm matches. Clone size is stated in some rows and not others, as once, few, many or a class when expanded.

>NA|NA|TRBJ2-6|TRBV6-5
TGTGCCAGCAGCCCAGGGTCGGCTGGGGCCAACGTCCTGACTTTC
CASSPGSAGANVLTF
>NA|TRBD1|TRBJ2-5|TRBV6-5
TGTGCCAGCAGCCAGGACAGGGGGCGAGAGACCCAGTACTTC
CASSQDRGRETQYF
>NA|TRBD2|TRBJ2-2|TRBV27
TGTGCCAGCAGTCCAACCCTAGCGGGGGCAACCGGGGAGCTGTTTTTT
CASSPTLAGATGELFF
>NA|NA|TRBJ2-3|TRBV29-1
TGCAGCGTTGAAGATGACTATAGGTCAACAGATACGCAGTATTTT
CSVEDDYRSTDTQYF
>NA|NA|TRBJ2-3|TRBV29-1
TGCAGCGTTGGGACAGCAGAGTATACGCAGTATTTT
CSVGTAEYTQYF
>NA|NA|TRBJ2-2|TRBV11-2
TGTGCCAGCAGCTTAGATCGCGACGGGGAGCTGTTTTTT
CASSLDRDGELFF
>NA|NA|TRBJ2-6|TRBV19
TGTGCCAGTAGTATTACAGGGACTGGGGCCAACGTCCTGACTTTC
CASSITGTGANVLTF
>NA|NA|TRBJ1-2|TRBV5-6
TGTGCCAGCAGCCAGACAGGAGTAGTAGGATATGGCTACACCTTC
CASSQTGVVGYGYTF
>once|TRBD1|TRBJ1-4|TRBV10-3
TGTGCCATCAGTCTAGGACAGGGTGGTGAAAAACTGTTTTTT
CAISLGQGGEKLFF
>NA|TRBD1|TRBJ1-5|TRBV3-1/TRBV3-2
TGTGCCAGCAGCCAGCGGACAGGGGGATTTCAGCCCCAGCATTTT
CASSQRTGGFQPQHF
>NA|NA|TRBJ1-3|TRBV30
TGTGCCTGGAGTGTAGGGGAGGGGCCAAGCTCTGGAAACACCATATATTTT
CAWSVGEGPSSGNTIYF
>NA|TRBD1|TRBJ2-1|TRBV19
TGTGCCAGTACCCCAACCCTGGGACAGGGACCCAATGAGCAGTTCTTC
CASTPTLGQGPNEQFF
>NA|NA|TRBJ2-1|TRBV3-1/TRBV3-2
TGTGCCAGCAGCCATGGGCCGCAGGGGTCCTACAATGAGCAGTTCTTC
CASSHGPQGSYNEQFF
>NA|TRBD1|TRBJ1-2|TRBV7-2
TGTGCCAGCAGCGGACCGGGACAGGGGGCCATTGGGTATGGCTACACCTTC
CASSGPGQGAIGYGYTF
>once|NA|TRBJ2-5|TRBV6-1
TGTGCCAGCAGTGCCTCGGGGTTAGGTCTTGGAGGGGAGACCCAGTACTTC
CASSASGLGLGGETQYF
>NA|TRBD1|TRBJ1-2|TRBV5-1
TGCGCCAGCAGCTTGGGACTACAGGGGGCGGCTGGCTACACCTTC
CASSLGLQGAAGYTF
>once|TRBD1|TRBJ1-6|TRBV7-2
TGTGCCAGCAGCTTTAGACAGGGGGCGCGGGATTCACCCCTCCACTTT
CASSFRQGARDSPLHF
>NA|TRBD1|TRBJ1-1|TRBV7-9
TGTGCCAGCAGCCATGAACCGGGACAGGGCGAAGCTTTCTTT
CASSHEPGQGEAFF
>once|TRBD1|TRBJ1-4|TRBV29-1
TGCAGCGTTGACGCAGGGGGCGCCGGTGAAAAACTGTTTTTT
CSVDAGGAGEKLFF
>NA|TRBD1|TRBJ2-2|TRBV19
TGTGCCAGTAGTCCCGGACAGGGGGCGAACACCGGGGAGCTGTTTTTT
CASSPGQGANTGELFF
>NA|NA|TRBJ2-1|TRBV18
TGTGCCAGCTCACCACCTAGTACTCGCTCCTACAATGAGCAGTTCTTC
CASSPPSTRSYNEQFF
>NA|TRBD1|TRBJ1-1|TRBV5-6
TGTGCCAGCAGCCCGGGGACAGATGAAGCTTTCTTT
CASSPGTDEAFF